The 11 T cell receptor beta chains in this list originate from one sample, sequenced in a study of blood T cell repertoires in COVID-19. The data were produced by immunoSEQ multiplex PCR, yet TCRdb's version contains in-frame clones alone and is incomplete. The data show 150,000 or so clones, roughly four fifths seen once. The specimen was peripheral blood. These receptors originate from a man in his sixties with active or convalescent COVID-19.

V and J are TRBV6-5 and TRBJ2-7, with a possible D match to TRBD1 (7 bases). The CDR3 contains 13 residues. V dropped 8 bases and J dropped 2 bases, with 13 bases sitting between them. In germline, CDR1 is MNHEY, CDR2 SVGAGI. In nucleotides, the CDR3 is TGTGCCAGCCGGACAGGAGGGACCTACGAGCAGTACTTC. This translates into CASRTGGTYEQYF.

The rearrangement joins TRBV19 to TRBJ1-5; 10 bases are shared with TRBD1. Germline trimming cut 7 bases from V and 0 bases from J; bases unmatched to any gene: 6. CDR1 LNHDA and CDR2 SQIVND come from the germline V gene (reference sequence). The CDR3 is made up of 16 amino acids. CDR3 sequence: CASTIDRGHSNQPQHF. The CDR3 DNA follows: TGTGCCAGTACCATCGACAGGGGGCATAGCAATCAGCCCCAGCATTTT.

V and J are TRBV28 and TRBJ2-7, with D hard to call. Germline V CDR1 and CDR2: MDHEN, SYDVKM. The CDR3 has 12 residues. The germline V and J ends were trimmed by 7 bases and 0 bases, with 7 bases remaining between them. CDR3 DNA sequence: TGTGCCAGCACGGAGAGCTCCTACGAGCAGTACTTC. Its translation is CASTESSYEQYF.

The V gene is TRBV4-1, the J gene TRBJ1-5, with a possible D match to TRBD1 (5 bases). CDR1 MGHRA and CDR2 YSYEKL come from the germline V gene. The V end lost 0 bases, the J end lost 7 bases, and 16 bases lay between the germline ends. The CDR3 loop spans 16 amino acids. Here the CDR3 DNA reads TGCGCCAGCAGCCAAGATAGCCGGGGGAACTACCAGCCCCAGCATTTT. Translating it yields CASSQDSRGNYQPQHF.

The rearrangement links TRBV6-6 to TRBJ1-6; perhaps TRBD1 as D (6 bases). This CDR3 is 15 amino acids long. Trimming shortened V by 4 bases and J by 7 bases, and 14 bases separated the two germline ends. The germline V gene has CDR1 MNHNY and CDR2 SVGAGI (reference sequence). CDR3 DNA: TGTGCCAGCAGTTTCAACAGGGAGGGGAATTCACCCCTCCACTTT. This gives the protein CASSFNREGNSPLHF.

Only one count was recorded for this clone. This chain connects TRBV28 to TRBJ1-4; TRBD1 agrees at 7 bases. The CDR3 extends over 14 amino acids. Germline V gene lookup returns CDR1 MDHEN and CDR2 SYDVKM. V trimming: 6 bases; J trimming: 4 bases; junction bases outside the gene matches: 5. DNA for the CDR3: TGTGCCAGCAGCGAAGGACAGGTTAATGAAAAACTGTTTTTT. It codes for CASSEGQVNEKLFF.

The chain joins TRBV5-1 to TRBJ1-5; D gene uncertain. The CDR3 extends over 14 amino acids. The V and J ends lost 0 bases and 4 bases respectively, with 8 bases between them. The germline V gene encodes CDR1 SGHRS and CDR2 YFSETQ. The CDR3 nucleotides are TGCGCCAGCAGCTTGGCCGGGGAAAATCAGCCCCAGCATTTT. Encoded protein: CASSLAGENQPQHF.

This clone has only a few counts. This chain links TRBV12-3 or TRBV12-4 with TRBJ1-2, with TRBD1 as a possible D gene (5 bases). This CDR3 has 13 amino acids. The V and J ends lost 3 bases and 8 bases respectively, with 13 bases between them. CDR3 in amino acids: CASSLGGGRGYTF. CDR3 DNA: TGTGCCAGCAGTTTGGGCGGGGGTCGGGGCTACACCTTC.

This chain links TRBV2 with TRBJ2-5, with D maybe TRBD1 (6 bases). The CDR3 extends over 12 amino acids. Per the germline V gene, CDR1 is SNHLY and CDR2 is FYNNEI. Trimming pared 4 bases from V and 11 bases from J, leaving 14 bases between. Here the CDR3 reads CASSVQGPYQYF. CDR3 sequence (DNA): TGTGCCAGCAGTGTGCAGGGGCCCTATCAGTACTTC.

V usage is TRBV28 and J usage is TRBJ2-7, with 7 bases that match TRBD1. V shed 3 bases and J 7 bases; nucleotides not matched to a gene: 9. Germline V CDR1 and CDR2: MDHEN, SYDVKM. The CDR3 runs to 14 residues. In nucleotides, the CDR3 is TGTGCCAGCAGTTTGGGCAGGGGGTTCTTAGAGCAGTACTTC. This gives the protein CASSLGRGFLEQYF.

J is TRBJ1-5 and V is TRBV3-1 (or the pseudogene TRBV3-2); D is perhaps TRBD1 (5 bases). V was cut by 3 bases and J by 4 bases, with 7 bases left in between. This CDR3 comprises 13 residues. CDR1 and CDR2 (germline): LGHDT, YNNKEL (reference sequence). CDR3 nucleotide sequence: TGTGCCAGCAGCCATCCAGGGAATCAGCCCCAGCATTTT. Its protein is CASSHPGNQPQHF.